The 23 T cell receptor beta chains reported below all come from one sample, sequenced in a study of blood T cell repertoires in COVID-19. Assay: immunoSEQ multiplex PCR; the TCRdb copy retains only in-frame clones and omits some. The sample records some 67,000 clones, around 87% being singletons. Sequenced sample: peripheral blood. These receptors were collected from a woman aged 60-75 years with acute or convalescent COVID-19.

The V call is TRBV12-2, the J call TRBJ2-7; the table calls TRBD2, which could not be checked here. TRBV12-2 is listed as a pseudogene. The CDR3 spans 14 residues. CDR3 protein: CASRFLAAQREQYV. In nucleotides, the CDR3 is TGTGCAAGTCGCTTTTTAGCGGCCCAGCGAGAGCAGTACGTC.

The chain employs TRBV6-4 and TRBJ1-1, with D unclear. The CDR3 has 13 amino acids. Germline lookup yields CDR1 MRHNA and CDR2 SNTAGT. V was trimmed by 4 bases and J by 5 bases, leaving 11 bases between them. CDR3 DNA sequence: TGTGCCAGCAGTGCTCGCGCCGGGACTGAAGCTTTCTTT. Encoded protein: CASSARAGTEAFF.

The chain joins TRBV7-2 to TRBJ1-1; tentative D call: TRBD1 (6 bases). This CDR3 region has 14 residues. CDR1 SGHTA and CDR2 FQGNSA come from the germline V gene. V lost 1 base and J 3 bases, leaving 9 bases between the germline ends. The CDR3 coding sequence is TGTGCCAGCAGCTTAGGAGGGGGGGACACTGAAGCTTTCTTT. Amino acid sequence: CASSLGGGDTEAFF.

This clone was picked up one time. The chain has TRBV2 and TRBJ1-5; TRBD1 aligns across 7 bases. This CDR3 has 15 amino acids. The germline gives CDR1 SNHLY, CDR2 FYNNEI. J lost 0 bases, V lost 8 bases, and 7 bases had no gene match. CDR3 protein: CASGRGPYSNQPQHF. CDR3 nucleotide sequence: TGTGCCAGCGGTAGGGGGCCATATAGCAATCAGCCCCAGCATTTT.

V gene TRBV6-5 combines with J gene TRBJ2-2; D perhaps matches TRBD1 (6 bases). The germline V and J ends were trimmed by 7 bases and 6 bases, with 12 bases remaining between them. The CDR3 covers 13 residues. Germline assignment: CDR1 MNHEY and CDR2 SVGAGI. The CDR3 reads CASTQGSAGELFF. DNA for the CDR3: TGTGCCAGCACCCAGGGGAGCGCCGGGGAGCTGTTTTTT.

Turning to this clone: Other DNA sequences in this sample translate to the same CDR3. The rearrangement links TRBV7-2 to TRBJ1-2; 9 bases are shared with TRBD1. Per the germline V gene, CDR1 is SGHTA and CDR2 is FQGNSA. The CDR3 runs to 14 residues. V shed 5 bases, J shed 2 bases, and the junction held 3 bases outside the gene matches. Written as DNA, the CDR3 is TGTGCCAGCAGCCGGACAGGGGCCAACTATGGCTACACCTTC. Amino acid sequence: CASSRTGANYGYTF.

In DNA form, the CDR3 reads TGTGCCAGCAGTTACGGGGGGGGAACAGATACGCAGTATTTT. Its protein product is CASSYGGGTDTQYF. The J gene is TRBJ2-3, the V gene TRBV11-3; 8 bases are shared with TRBD2. This CDR3 spans 14 amino acids. Germline values: CDR1 SGHNT, CDR2 YENEEA. The V segment lost 6 bases and the J segment 3 bases; nucleotides outside the gene matches: 5. The whole variable domain, remainder taken from reference TRBV11-3 and TRBJ2-3, is EAGVVQSPRYKIIEKKQPVAFWCNPISGHNTLYWYLQNLGQGPELLIRYENEEAVDDSQLPKDRFSAERLKGVDSTLKIQPAELGDSAVYLCASSYGGGTDTQYFGPGTRLTVL.

The chain recombines TRBV6-5 with TRBJ1-2; 9 nucleotides align to TRBD1. CDR3 size: 13 residues. Germline loops: CDR1 MNHEY, CDR2 SVGAGI. Germline trimming cut 10 bases from V and 3 bases from J; bases unmatched to any gene: 6. CDR3 protein: CATRQGGDYGYTF. For the CDR3, the DNA is TGTGCCACTCGACAGGGGGGGGACTATGGCTACACCTTC.

The J gene is TRBJ1-1, the V gene TRBV7-9; tentatively, D is TRBD1 (6 bases). Germline assignment: CDR1 SEHNR and CDR2 FQNEAQ (reference sequence). The V end was cut by 5 bases, the J end by 4 bases, with 14 bases between. This CDR3 has 14 amino acids. For the CDR3, the DNA is TGTGCCAGCAGCCCTCCGGGACACTTCACTGAAGCTTTCTTT. Its translation: CASSPPGHFTEAFF.

The V and J genes are TRBV7-2 and TRBJ1-6; 10 bases agree with TRBD1. Germline assignment: CDR1 SGHTA and CDR2 FQGNSA. This CDR3 contains 19 residues. V dropped 5 bases and J dropped 9; count of bases not matched to a gene: 19. CDR3 loop: CASSISTLTGTGVASPLHF. For the CDR3, the DNA is TGTGCCAGCAGCATTAGTACCCTAACCGGGACAGGGGTTGCTTCACCCCTCCACTTT.

The gene calls are TRBV6-4 and TRBJ2-1, with D perhaps TRBD2 (6 bases). The CDR3 sequence is 13 residues long. Deletions cut 4 bases from V and 9 bases from J, with 13 bases between. CDR1 and CDR2 from the germline V gene are MRHNA and SNTAGT. CDR3 sequence: CASSGDSRTEQFF. DNA of the CDR3: TGTGCCAGCAGTGGGGACTCCCGCACTGAGCAGTTCTTC.

The chain combines TRBV19 with TRBJ2-4; D uncertain. V shed 8 bases and J shed 3 bases, with 23 bases lying between them. The CDR3 runs to 17 residues. CDR1 is LNHDA and CDR2 is SQIVND in the germline V gene (reference sequence). CDR3 DNA sequence: TGTGCCAGTCCTCTTAGGCTTATCACCCAGGTCAAAAACATTCAGTACTTC. Protein sequence: CASPLRLITQVKNIQYF.

A single count supports this clone. The chain recombines TRBV15 with TRBJ2-6; unclear D gene. V lost 7 bases, J lost 0 bases, and 4 bases lay in between. There are 13 residues in the CDR3. The germline CDR1 and CDR2 sequences are LNHNV and YYDKDF (reference sequence). The CDR3 protein is CATKSSGANVLTF. CDR3 nucleotide sequence: TGTGCCACCAAGAGCTCTGGGGCCAACGTCCTGACTTTC.

The V call is TRBV5-4, the J call TRBJ2-6; 11 nucleotides align to TRBD1. The V gene's germline CDR1 is SGHNT and CDR2 YYREEE (reference sequence). The CDR3 loop spans 18 amino acids. After removal of 2 bases from V and 1 base from J, the junction contained 5 bases not matched to a gene. CDR3 nucleotides: TGTGCCAGCAGCTTTGGACAGGGGGCCTTGTCTGGGGCCAACGTCCTGACTTTC. It translates to CASSFGQGALSGANVLTF. The whole variable domain, remainder taken from reference TRBV5-4 and TRBJ2-6, is ETGVTQSPTHLIKTRGQQVTLRCSSQSGHNTVSWYQQALGQGPQFIFQYYREEENGRGNFPPRFSGLQFPNYSSELNVNALELDDSALYLCASSFGQGALSGANVLTFGAGSRLTVL.

Notes on this clone: The same CDR3 is also encoded by other DNA sequences in this sample. The chain joins TRBV14 to TRBJ1-4; 7 bases line up with TRBD1. Germline loops: CDR1 SGHDN, CDR2 FVKESK. This CDR3 has 16 amino acids. V shed 4 bases, J shed 0 bases, and the junction held 5 bases outside the gene matches. The CDR3 sequence: CASSPRQGATNEKLFF. The CDR3 DNA reads as TGTGCCAGCAGCCCCCGACAGGGTGCAACTAATGAAAAACTGTTTTTT.

The V and J genes are TRBV5-4 and TRBJ1-1; 7 bases fit TRBD1. Germline lookup yields CDR1 SGHNT and CDR2 YYREEE (reference sequence). The CDR3 sequence is 15 residues long. V lost 4 bases, J lost 3 bases, and 9 bases stayed unmatched. CDR3 sequence (DNA): TGTGCCAGCAGCCCCCCGGGCAGGGGGGACACTGAAGCTTTCTTT. Its translation is CASSPPGRGDTEAFF.

Only one count was recorded for this clone. V and J are TRBV30 and TRBJ2-5; TRBD1 matches at 7 bases. The CDR3 extends over 13 amino acids. From germline, CDR1 is GTSNPN and CDR2 SVGIG (reference sequence). J lost 3 bases, V lost 2 bases, and 3 bases had no gene match. CDR3 sequence: CAWSRDREETQYF. The CDR3 DNA follows: TGTGCCTGGAGTAGAGACAGGGAAGAGACCCAGTACTTC.

The genes are TRBV3-1 (or the pseudogene TRBV3-2) and TRBJ2-3; D not certain. The germline V and J ends were trimmed by 5 bases and 4 bases, with 7 bases remaining between them. The CDR3 loop spans 12 amino acids. Germline assignment: CDR1 LGHDT and CDR2 YNNKEL (reference sequence). The CDR3 DNA is TGTGCCAGCAGCAGAGTAGCAGATACGCAGTATTTT. Encoded protein: CASSRVADTQYF.

This clone was picked up a small number of times. The chain links TRBV3-1 (or the pseudogene TRBV3-2) to TRBJ1-1, with 7 bases fitting TRBD1. This CDR3 has 13 amino acids. V lost 4 bases and J lost 6; bases outside the gene matches: 5. Germline lookup yields CDR1 LGHDT and CDR2 YNNKEL (reference sequence). The CDR3 DNA follows: TGTGCCAGCAGCCGGAACAGGGGTCCTGAAGCTTTCTTT. This translates into CASSRNRGPEAFF.

The chain has TRBV5-4 and TRBJ2-3; TRBD1 aligns across 7 bases. The length of the CDR3 is 15 residues. J gave up 10 bases and V 0 bases, and 11 bases lay outside the gene matches. Germline V gene data show CDR1 as SGHNT and CDR2 as YYREEE (reference sequence). CDR3 coding DNA: TGTGCCAGCAGCTTGGAGGTGTCGGACAGGACTGCGCAGTATTTT. Protein: CASSLEVSDRTAQYF.

Of note for this clone: At the DNA level, this CDR3 is encoded by other sequences in the same sample as well. The chain is built from TRBV2 and TRBJ2-7, with D possibly TRBD1 on 6 matching bases. CDR1 and CDR2 from the germline V gene are SNHLY and FYNNEI. The CDR3 covers 12 residues. The ends were cut back, 4 bases at V and 3 bases at J, with 7 bases in the middle. The CDR3 nucleotides are TGTGCCAGCAGTGCACAGGGCTACGAGCAGTACGTC. Protein product: CASSAQGYEQYV.

The V gene is TRBV9, the J gene TRBJ2-2; 9 bases match TRBD1. This CDR3 comprises 17 residues. The junction had 9 bases not matched to a gene; V was cut back by 2 bases and J by 4 bases. Germline loops: CDR1 SGDLS, CDR2 YYNGEE. Here the CDR3 reads CASSVGTGGAGTGELFF. CDR3 nucleotides: TGTGCCAGCAGCGTTGGAACAGGGGGCGCGGGCACCGGGGAGCTGTTTTTT.

The chain has TRBV19 and TRBJ1-4; D perhaps matches TRBD1 (5 bases). This CDR3 spans 13 amino acids. CDR1 is LNHDA, CDR2 SQIVND, per germline (reference sequence). V lost 8 bases and J 3 bases, leaving 10 bases between the germline ends. CDR3 region: CASGAHPNEKLFF. CDR3 in DNA: TGTGCCAGTGGGGCTCATCCTAATGAAAAACTGTTTTTT.